This T cell receptor (beta chain) was recovered during a study of CXCR3-negative and CXCR3-positive naive CD8 T cells. Overall study results and limits: Relative to memory CD8+ cells, whose diversity was much lower, both naive subsets had comparably high diversity. The TRBV-TRBJ usage of naive CXCR3-negative and CXCR3-positive cells was similar, but that of memory cells differed. Naive cells positive for CXCR3 carried more hydrophobic TRB CDR3s than CXCR3-negative ones.

This CDR3 is built from 11 residues. Germline lookup yields CDR1 SQVTM and CDR2 ANQGSEA. For this clonotype: As yet, its antigen is unknown.

Those CD8+ T cells considered naive were CD45RO-CCR7+CD27+CD95-. UMI-labeled 5' RACE yielded the TRB cDNA libraries. TCRdb reprocessed the 5' RACE reads; each CDR3 protein has one entry and no DNA is given. Reported are just over 60,000 distinct CDR3 sequences; the ten largest clones contain about 4.5%. The sequenced sample was naive CXCR3- CD8+ T cells from blood. Subset noted: CD45RO-CCR7+CD27+CD95- naive CD8+ T cells lacking CXCR3 (TNR3-). The chain couples TRBV29-1 to TRBJ2-5. The source of this sequence is a human donor in good health. Some clones in this sample may be carry-over from other donors' samples. The CDR3 region is CSVESWETQYF.